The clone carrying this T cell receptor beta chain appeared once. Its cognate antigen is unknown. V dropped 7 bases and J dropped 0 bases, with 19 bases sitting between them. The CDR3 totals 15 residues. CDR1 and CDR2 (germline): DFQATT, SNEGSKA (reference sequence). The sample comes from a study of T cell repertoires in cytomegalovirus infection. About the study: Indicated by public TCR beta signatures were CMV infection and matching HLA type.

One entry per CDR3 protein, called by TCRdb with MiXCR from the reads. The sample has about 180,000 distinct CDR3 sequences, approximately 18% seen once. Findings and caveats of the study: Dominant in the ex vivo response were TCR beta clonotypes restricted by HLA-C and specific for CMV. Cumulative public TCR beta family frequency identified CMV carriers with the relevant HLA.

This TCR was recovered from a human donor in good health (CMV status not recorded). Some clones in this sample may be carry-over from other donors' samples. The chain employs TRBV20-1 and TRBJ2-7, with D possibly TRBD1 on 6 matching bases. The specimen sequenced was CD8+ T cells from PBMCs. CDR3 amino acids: CSVFIPGTFSYEQYF. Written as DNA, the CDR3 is TGCAGTGTCTTTATCCCCGGGACATTCTCCTACGAGCAGTACTTC.